Listed below are T cell receptor beta chains from one sample, sequenced in a study of cytomegalovirus exposure and HLA in healthy donors. Sequencing was performed with immunoSEQ multiplex PCR; in TCRdb, only in-frame clones are kept and a portion is missing. The profile shows 150,000 to 200,000 clones, roughly four fifths of them singletons. Sequencing was carried out using PBMCs. The source of these receptors is a girl between 5 and 17 years old in good health and CMV-seropositive. CDR3s include the opening cysteine and the closing phenylalanine or tryptophan. A D gene is named only where the DNA matches it firmly. Clone size is given for some rows only: seen once, a few or many times, or a class if the clone is expanded.

CDR3 protein: CASSLGAGSTEAFF; CDR3 DNA: TGTGCCAGCAGCTTGGGGGCAGGTTCGACTGAAGCTTTCTTT; V gene: TRBV5-4; J gene: TRBJ1-1; D gene: -; clone size: -
CDR3 protein: CASRRGQNTEAFF; CDR3 DNA: TGTGCCAGCAGACGGGGACAGAACACTGAAGCTTTCTTT; V gene: TRBV6-5; J gene: TRBJ1-1; D gene: -; clone size: -
CDR3 protein: CSVGGTEAFF; CDR3 DNA: TGCAGCGTAGGGGGCACTGAAGCTTTCTTT; V gene: TRBV29-1; J gene: TRBJ1-1; D gene: -; clone size: -
CDR3 protein: CASRLGRGYTEAFF; CDR3 DNA: TGTGCCAGTAGACTAGGACGGGGATACACTGAAGCTTTCTTT; V gene: TRBV19; J gene: TRBJ1-1; D gene: -; clone size: -
CDR3 protein: CASSLTGLTGANVLTF; CDR3 DNA: TGTGCCAGCAGCCTGACAGGTCTGACCGGGGCCAACGTCCTGACTTTC; V gene: TRBV5-6; J gene: TRBJ2-6; D gene: -; clone size: -
CDR3 protein: CSVEGQNGYTF; CDR3 DNA: TGCAGCGTTGAAGGACAGAATGGCTACACCTTC; V gene: TRBV29-1; J gene: TRBJ1-2; D gene: -; clone size: -
CDR3 protein: CASSLGLGATEAFF; CDR3 DNA: TGTGCCAGCAGCTTGGGTCTGGGGGCCACTGAAGCTTTCTTT; V gene: TRBV5-8; J gene: TRBJ1-1; D gene: -; clone size: -
CDR3 protein: CASSLTYLNYGYTF; CDR3 DNA: TGCGCCAGCAGCCTCACCTACCTGAACTATGGCTACACCTTC; V gene: TRBV5-1; J gene: TRBJ1-2; D gene: -; clone size: -
CDR3 protein: CASSQGLSGYTF; CDR3 DNA: TGTGCCAGCAGTCAGGGTTTGAGCGGCTACACCTTC; V gene: TRBV9; J gene: TRBJ1-2; D gene: -; clone size: -
CDR3 protein: CASSLTGGGYEQYF; CDR3 DNA: TGTGCCAGCAGCTTGACAGGGGGCGGCTACGAGCAGTACTTC; V gene: TRBV11-2; J gene: TRBJ2-7; D gene: TRBD1; clone size: few
CDR3 protein: CASSLVRDTYNEQFF; CDR3 DNA: TGTGCCAGCAGCCTAGTCAGGGACACCTACAATGAGCAGTTCTTC; V gene: TRBV7-9; J gene: TRBJ2-1; D gene: -; clone size: -
CDR3 protein: CASSSEGQDRGTGGYGYTF; CDR3 DNA: TGTGCCAGCAGCTCAGAAGGGCAGGACAGGGGGACCGGGGGCTATGGCTACACCTTC; V gene: TRBV13; J gene: TRBJ1-2; D gene: TRBD1; clone size: -
CDR3 protein: CASSYSVSYGYTF; CDR3 DNA: TGTGCCAGCAGTTACTCCGTCTCCTATGGCTACACCTTC; V gene: TRBV6-6; J gene: TRBJ1-2; D gene: -; clone size: -
CDR3 protein: CASSLYQGSYEQYF; CDR3 DNA: TGTGCCAGCAGCTTGTACCAGGGCTCCTACGAGCAGTACTTC; V gene: TRBV7-2; J gene: TRBJ2-7; D gene: -; clone size: -
CDR3 protein: CASSSNRVAFF; CDR3 DNA: TGTGCCAGCAGTTCCAACAGGGTAGCTTTCTTT; V gene: TRBV6-5; J gene: TRBJ1-1; D gene: -; clone size: -
CDR3 protein: CASSESPTSGGALAKNIQYF; CDR3 DNA: TGTGCCAGCAGTGAATCCCCGACTAGCGGGGGAGCGCTAGCCAAAAACATTCAGTACTTC; V gene: TRBV6-1; J gene: TRBJ2-4; D gene: TRBD2; clone size: -
CDR3 protein: CASSSAPGQGYEQYF; CDR3 DNA: TGTGCCAGTAGTAGCGCTCCGGGACAGGGATACGAGCAGTACTTC; V gene: TRBV19; J gene: TRBJ2-7; D gene: TRBD1; clone size: -
CDR3 protein: CASSTNRDRKLFF; CDR3 DNA: TGTGCCAGTAGTACCAACAGGGATCGAAAACTGTTTTTT; V gene: TRBV19; J gene: TRBJ1-4; D gene: -; clone size: -
CDR3 protein: CATRTGVYGYTF; CDR3 DNA: TGTGCCACCCGGACAGGTGTCTATGGCTACACCTTC; V gene: TRBV2; J gene: TRBJ1-2; D gene: TRBD1; clone size: -
CDR3 protein: CASSLAGSPNEKLFF; CDR3 DNA: TGTGCCAGCAGCTTAGCGGGGAGCCCTAATGAAAAACTGTTTTTT; V gene: TRBV7-9; J gene: TRBJ1-4; D gene: -; clone size: -
CDR3 protein: CATRQGEGYEQYF; CDR3 DNA: TGCGCCACCCGACAGGGGGAGGGCTACGAGCAGTACTTC; V gene: TRBV5-1; J gene: TRBJ2-7; D gene: TRBD1; clone size: -
CDR3 protein: CASSADRAPEKLFF; CDR3 DNA: TGTGCCAGCAGCGCCGACAGGGCGCCTGAAAAACTGTTTTTT; V gene: TRBV9; J gene: TRBJ1-4; D gene: TRBD1; clone size: -
CDR3 protein: CASSPSFSSNNSPLHF; CDR3 DNA: TGCGCCAGCAGCCCCTCGTTCAGTAGCAATAATTCACCCCTCCACTTT; V gene: TRBV5-1; J gene: TRBJ1-6; D gene: -; clone size: -
CDR3 protein: CASRGSGGLDNEQFF; CDR3 DNA: TGTGCCAGCAGGGGGAGCGGGGGCCTTGACAATGAGCAGTTCTTC; V gene: TRBV25-1; J gene: TRBJ2-1; D gene: TRBD2; clone size: once
CDR3 protein: CASGGGSQRGANVLTF; CDR3 DNA: TGTGCTAGTGGTGGGGGCTCTCAGAGGGGGGCCAACGTCCTGACTTTC; V gene: TRBV12-5; J gene: TRBJ2-6; D gene: -; clone size: -
CDR3 protein: CASSPYRGGHEQYF; CDR3 DNA: TGTGCCAGCTCTCCCTACAGGGGAGGCCACGAGCAGTACTTC; V gene: TRBV18; J gene: TRBJ2-7; D gene: -; clone size: few
CDR3 protein: CASRGTASIYGYTF; CDR3 DNA: TGTGCCAGCAGGGGGACAGCCTCCATTTATGGCTACACCTTC; V gene: TRBV27; J gene: TRBJ1-2; D gene: TRBD1; clone size: -
CDR3 protein: CASSQDWTGLEKLFF; CDR3 DNA: TGCGCCAGCAGCCAAGATTGGACAGGGCTCGAAAAACTGTTTTTT; V gene: TRBV4-1; J gene: TRBJ1-4; D gene: TRBD1; clone size: few
CDR3 protein: CSVAKGGNTEAFF; CDR3 DNA: TGCAGCGTAGCCAAAGGGGGGAACACTGAAGCTTTCTTT; V gene: TRBV29-1; J gene: TRBJ1-1; D gene: -; clone size: few
CDR3 protein: CASSQGGTDTQYF; CDR3 DNA: TGTGCCAGCAGCCAAGGGGGCACAGATACGCAGTATTTT; V gene: TRBV9; J gene: TRBJ2-3; D gene: -; clone size: -
CDR3 protein: CASSISRLNTEAFF; CDR3 DNA: TGTGCCAGTAGTATAAGCCGGTTGAACACTGAAGCTTTCTTT; V gene: TRBV19; J gene: TRBJ1-1; D gene: -; clone size: -
CDR3 protein: CASSIDHRGGTDTQYF; CDR3 DNA: TGTGCCAGTAGTATAGATCACAGGGGCGGAACAGATACGCAGTATTTT; V gene: TRBV19; J gene: TRBJ2-3; D gene: TRBD1; clone size: -
CDR3 protein: CASSYSAQGAVEKLFF; CDR3 DNA: TGTGCCAGCAGTTACTCGGCCCAGGGGGCTGTTGAAAAACTGTTTTTT; V gene: TRBV6-5; J gene: TRBJ1-4; D gene: TRBD1; clone size: -
CDR3 protein: CASSHRQGAYEQYF; CDR3 DNA: TGCGCCAGCAGCCATCGACAGGGGGCATACGAGCAGTACTTC; V gene: TRBV4-1; J gene: TRBJ2-7; D gene: TRBD1; clone size: -
CDR3 protein: CASSYRGTGSYEQYF; CDR3 DNA: TGTGCCAGCAGTTATCGAGGGACAGGTTCCTACGAGCAGTACTTC; V gene: TRBV6-5; J gene: TRBJ2-7; D gene: TRBD1; clone size: -
CDR3 protein: CASSQGRLAGGYNEQFF; CDR3 DNA: TGTGCCAGCAGTCAAGGCCGACTAGCGGGCGGGTACAATGAGCAGTTCTTC; V gene: TRBV27; J gene: TRBJ2-1; D gene: TRBD2; clone size: -
CDR3 protein: CASSLGQVIWDGETQYF; CDR3 DNA: TGCGCCAGCAGCTTGGGACAGGTTATCTGGGATGGCGAGACCCAGTACTTC; V gene: TRBV5-1; J gene: TRBJ2-5; D gene: -; clone size: -
CDR3 protein: CASSDREGNQPQHF; CDR3 DNA: TGTGCCAGCAGTGACAGGGAGGGCAATCAGCCCCAGCATTTT; V gene: TRBV6-4; J gene: TRBJ1-5; D gene: -; clone size: -
CDR3 protein: CASSLVGGEAFF; CDR3 DNA: TGTGCCAGCAGCTTGGTCGGGGGTGAAGCTTTCTTT; V gene: TRBV5-6; J gene: TRBJ1-1; D gene: -; clone size: -
CDR3 protein: CASSRLAAGMNTEAFF; CDR3 DNA: TGCGCCAGCAGCCGATTGGCGGCAGGGATGAACACTGAAGCTTTCTTT; V gene: TRBV4-1; J gene: TRBJ1-1; D gene: -; clone size: -
CDR3 protein: CASSPGQGGFEAFF; CDR3 DNA: TGTGCCAGCAGCCCGGGACAGGGAGGATTTGAAGCTTTCTTT; V gene: TRBV5-4; J gene: TRBJ1-1; D gene: TRBD1; clone size: -
CDR3 protein: CATLRPATNTGELFF; CDR3 DNA: TGTGCCACCCTTCGGCCGGCGACAAACACCGGGGAGCTGTTTTTT; V gene: TRBV7-9; J gene: TRBJ2-2; D gene: -; clone size: -
CDR3 protein: CASSLTVANYGYTF; CDR3 DNA: TGTGCCAGCAGCTTGACTGTGGCTAACTATGGCTACACCTTC; V gene: TRBV5-4; J gene: TRBJ1-2; D gene: -; clone size: -
CDR3 protein: CASSSIRNTIYF; CDR3 DNA: TGCGCCAGCAGCAGCATCCGAAACACCATATATTTT; V gene: TRBV4-1; J gene: TRBJ1-3; D gene: -; clone size: -
CDR3 protein: CASSSRGDTQYF; CDR3 DNA: TGTGCCAGCAGCTCACGGGGGGATACGCAGTATTTT; V gene: TRBV11-3; J gene: TRBJ2-3; D gene: -; clone size: -
CDR3 protein: CASSYNPLRDRGETQYF; CDR3 DNA: TGTGCCAGCAGCTACAACCCCCTCAGGGATAGAGGAGAGACCCAGTACTTC; V gene: TRBV7-8; J gene: TRBJ2-5; D gene: -; clone size: once
CDR3 protein: CASTPPGSTGELFF; CDR3 DNA: TGTGCCAGCACCCCCCCCGGGTCCACCGGGGAGCTGTTTTTT; V gene: TRBV6-5; J gene: TRBJ2-2; D gene: -; clone size: -
CDR3 protein: CASSPDRGYGYTF; CDR3 DNA: TGTGCCAGCAGCCCTGACAGGGGATATGGCTACACCTTC; V gene: TRBV9; J gene: TRBJ1-2; D gene: TRBD1; clone size: -
CDR3 protein: CASSIPLAGGTDTQYF; CDR3 DNA: TGCGCCAGCAGCATCCCCTTAGCGGGGGGCACAGATACGCAGTATTTT; V gene: TRBV5-1; J gene: TRBJ2-3; D gene: TRBD2; clone size: -
CDR3 protein: CASSGTAPYEQYF; CDR3 DNA: TGTGCCAGCAGTGGGACAGCCCCCTACGAGCAGTACTTC; V gene: TRBV27; J gene: TRBJ2-7; D gene: TRBD1; clone size: once
CDR3 protein: CASSEAAEPYGYTF; CDR3 DNA: TGTGCCAGCAGTGAAGCAGCGGAGCCCTATGGCTACACCTTC; V gene: TRBV6-1; J gene: TRBJ1-2; D gene: -; clone size: once
CDR3 protein: CASSQYEQYF; CDR3 DNA: TGTGCCAGCAGCCAGTACGAGCAGTACTTC; V gene: TRBV7-2; J gene: TRBJ2-7; D gene: -; clone size: -
CDR3 protein: CAGLAGVSYEQYF; CDR3 DNA: TGTGCCGGCCTAGCGGGGGTCTCCTACGAGCAGTACTTC; V gene: TRBV2; J gene: TRBJ2-7; D gene: TRBD2; clone size: -
CDR3 protein: CASSIAGLTTEAFF; CDR3 DNA: TGTGCCAGTAGTATAGCGGGTCTTACCACTGAAGCTTTCTTT; V gene: TRBV19; J gene: TRBJ1-1; D gene: -; clone size: -